This TCR beta chain was identified in a study of blood T cell repertoires in COVID-19. Profiling relied on immunoSEQ multiplex PCR, and the TCRdb table lists in-frame clones only, not all of them. Here the sample spans about 160,000 clones, approximately 85% being singletons. Trimming stripped 0 bases from V and 4 bases from J, with 15 bases between. This CDR3 has 16 amino acids. Germline V gene data show CDR1 as SGHNT and CDR2 as YYREEE (reference sequence). This sequence originates from a middle-aged man with acute or convalescent COVID-19. The chain employs TRBV5-4 and TRBJ2-3, with D maybe TRBD2 (7 bases). The sample taken for sequencing was peripheral blood. CDR3 nucleotides: TGTGCCAGCAGCTTGGGTAGGGGGGCGGGGGCAGATACGCAGTATTTT. This codes for CASSLGRGAGADTQYF.